The TCR beta chain described here comes from a study of cytomegalovirus exposure and HLA in healthy donors. Study overall: Drawn from HLA-typed donors, 80 million to 100 million unique TCRs were held in an early data release. Points from the study as a whole: In the analysis, some V segments, TRBV6-2 and TRBV6-3 included, were excluded as indistinguishable. The records held CMV serostatus as the only immune exposure information. Researchers reported in a later analysis that a missense DCLRE1C variant was tied to TCR beta V- and J-gene trimming.

Primers for the PCR totalled 60 Vbeta and 13 Jbeta. Clones were read by immunoSEQ multiplex PCR, and TCRdb kept only the in-frame ones, dropping some. The data contain approximately 73,000 clones, roughly 70% of them singletons. The CDR3 consists of 12 residues. Germline loops: CDR1 SQVTM, CDR2 ANQGSEA. Trimming cost V 5 bases and J 8 bases; bases outside gene matches: 3. For this clone: Its antigen is still unknown.

The TCR comes from a man aged 65 to 85 in good health and CMV-seronegative. Material for sequencing was PBMCs. V gene TRBV29-1 combines with J gene TRBJ1-5; 10 bases are shared with TRBD1. The CDR3 sequence: CSVRDRGKPQHF. As DNA, the CDR3 is TGCAGCGTTCGGGACAGGGGAAAGCCCCAGCATTTT.